This is a list of T cell receptor beta chains from one sample in a study of molecular identifiers for immune sequencing clone quantification. One entry per CDR3 protein results from TCRdb running MiXCR on the PCR reads. The profile covers around 460,000 distinct CDR3 sequences, with about 25% appearing a single time and under 0.85% taken by the ten largest. Input material: naive CD8+ T cells from blood, with Jurkat cell RNA spiked in. These receptors all come from a human donor in good health. Some libraries in this study had Jurkat cell RNA spiked in. Each CDR3 is given with its conserved first and last residue. Fields, in order: D gene, clone size, J gene, V gene, CDR3 length, CDR3 DNA, CDR3 protein. A D gene is named only where the DNA matches it firmly. Expanded clones are given a class, and other clones once, few, many or no size at all.

- | few | TRBJ2-7 | TRBV4-1 | 17 | TGCGCCAGCAGCCAAGATCTTGGGCCTTTGGTTATCTACGAGCAGTACTTC | CASSQDLGPLVIYEQYF
TRBD2 | few | TRBJ2-1 | TRBV6-2/TRBV6-3 | 15 | TGTGCCAGCAGTTACTGGCGGGAGGGCATCAATGAGCAGTTCTTC | CASSYWREGINEQFF
- | - | TRBJ2-5 | TRBV20-1 | 14 | TGCAGTGCTAGAATTGCTAGCCAGGGTGAGACCCAGTACTTC | CSARIASQGETQYF
TRBD1 | many | TRBJ2-7 | TRBV29-1 | 15 | TGCAGCGTTGAGATCCTGGGACAGGGGGCTTACGAGCAGTACTTC | CSVEILGQGAYEQYF
TRBD1 | many | TRBJ2-7 | TRBV7-2 | 14 | TGTGCCAGCAGCTCGAGGGACAGGGGATTGGAGCAGTACTTC | CASSSRDRGLEQYF
- | few | TRBJ1-1 | TRBV4-1 | 15 | TGCGCCAGCAGCCAAGTAATGGGGGAGAACACTGAAGCTTTCTTT | CASSQVMGENTEAFF
- | - | TRBJ2-2 | TRBV30 | 12 | TGTGCCTGGGAAGACGGCACCGGGGAGCTGTTTTTT | CAWEDGTGELFF
- | - | TRBJ2-7 | TRBV4-3 | 15 | TGCGCCAGCAGCCAAGAAAGGGGAGGACCCTACGAGCAGTACTTC | CASSQERGGPYEQYF
- | many | TRBJ2-7 | TRBV4-1 | 15 | TGCGCCAGCAGCCAAGATCAGGGCAACTACTACGAGCAGTACTTC | CASSQDQGNYYEQYF
- | few | TRBJ2-7 | TRBV7-2 | 14 | TGTGCCAGCAGCTTACGACACGCGACCTACGAGCAGTACTTC | CASSLRHATYEQYF
TRBD1 | - | TRBJ2-5 | TRBV4-1 | 14 | TGCGCCAGCAGCCAGGGGACAGCCCCTGGGACCCAGTACTTC | CASSQGTAPGTQYF
TRBD1 | - | TRBJ2-3 | TRBV27 | 16 | TGTGCCAGCAGGCTCTGGACAGGGGTGAGCACAGATACGCAGTATTTT | CASRLWTGVSTDTQYF
TRBD1 | - | TRBJ2-7 | TRBV12-3/TRBV12-4 | 14 | TGTGCCAGCAGACCCGGGACAGGACTTCTCGAGCAGTACTTC | CASRPGTGLLEQYF
- | - | TRBJ1-4 | TRBV10-3 | 16 | TGTGCCATCAGTGAGTACCAGGGAGCAACTAATGAAAAACTGTTTTTT | CAISEYQGATNEKLFF
TRBD2 | - | TRBJ2-1 | TRBV24-1 | 15 | TGTGCCACCAGTGCTGGACTAGCCGACCGCAATGAGCAGTTCTTC | CATSAGLADRNEQFF
TRBD1 | many | TRBJ1-2 | TRBV3-1 | 14 | TGTGCCAGCAGCCACGGACAGGGGGCAGACGGCTACACCTTC | CASSHGQGADGYTF
- | - | TRBJ2-3 | TRBV12-3/TRBV12-4 | 15 | TGTGTCAGCAGTTACCAGGGAGTTGGGTCAGATACGCAGTATTTT | CVSSYQGVGSDTQYF
- | few | TRBJ2-5 | TRBV4-3 | 14 | TGCGCCAGCAGCCGAGGACTAACACAAGAGACCCAGTACTTC | CASSRGLTQETQYF
- | many | TRBJ2-3 | TRBV5-5 | 12 | TGTGCCAGCAGCCCCGACCCAGATACGCAGTATTTT | CASSPDPDTQYF
- | few | TRBJ1-2 | TRBV3-1 | 16 | TGTGCCAGCAGCCAAGTCTTCGGGGGCCTTAACTATGGCTACACCTTC | CASSQVFGGLNYGYTF
TRBD1 | many | TRBJ2-2 | TRBV7-9 | 15 | TGTGCCAGCAGCTCGACAGGGTCCCCCCCCGGGGAGCTGTTTTTT | CASSSTGSPPGELFF
TRBD1 | - | TRBJ2-7 | TRBV19 | 15 | TGTGCCAGTAGTGCCACTCGGGACAGCCTCTACGAGCAGTGCTTC | CASSATRDSLYEQCF
TRBD1 | many | TRBJ1-1 | TRBV12-5 | 13 | TGTGCTAGTGCCTGGACAGGGAACACTGAAGCTTTCTTT | CASAWTGNTEAFF
TRBD2 | few | TRBJ2-1 | TRBV29-1 | 16 | TGCAGCGTTGACGGGGTAGCGGGAGGTCGATGGAGTGAGCAGTTCTTC | CSVDGVAGGRWSEQFF